One and the same sample provided the 5 T cell receptor delta chains below, sequenced in a study of gamma-delta T cells after stem cell transplantation. TCRdb made new clone calls on the RT-PCR reads using CATT. The sample lists 15,000 to 17,000 delta-chain clones, over 8% seen once, with about 66% in the top ten. The sequenced sample consisted of gamma-delta T cells. Receptors originate from a human donor. It is not recorded whose cells these are; they may come from a transplant donor.

In its sample, this clone ranks as medium-sized. Distinct nucleotide sequences in the sample also encode this CDR3. The chain joins TRDV2 to TRDJ1; the match to TRDD3 covers 9 bases. The V segment lost 1 base and the J segment 0 bases; nucleotides outside the gene matches: 20. The germline V gene has CDR1 GEAIGNYY and CDR2 EKD. This CDR3 contains 21 residues. As DNA, the CDR3 is TGTGCCTGTGACACTATGGTTCTGGGCTGGGGGATTTTGCTGTACACCGATAAACTCATCTTT. Its protein is CACDTMVLGWGILLYTDKLIF.

The table lists this clone with many counts. The junction departs from the called germline gene at one end, perhaps through a read error. The rearrangement joins TRDV2 to TRDJ3; D is uncertain. Per the germline V gene, CDR1 is GEAIGNYY and CDR2 is EKD. CDR3 length: 19 amino acids. The CDR3 reads CACDTVEDSSSLDTRQMFF. CDR3 bases: TGTGCCTGTGACACCGTCGAGGACTCCAGCTCCTTGGACACCCGACAGATGTTTTTC.

On this clone: The TCRdb record carries a much larger clone's protein, which differs from this DNA's translation at residue 16; a read error is the likely cause, and the protein listed here is the DNA translation. This sequence joins TRDV2 and TRDJ1; 13 nucleotides agree with TRDD3. The CDR3 contains 18 residues. The germline V gene has CDR1 GEAIGNYY and CDR2 EKD. DNA for the CDR3: TGTGCCTGTGACTCATTACTGGGGGATACGCGTGTCACCGATAAACACATCTTT. Translation gives CACDSLLGDTRVTDKHIF.

This clone was counted between two and nine times. This likely reflects a read error, since a far larger clone is one base away. This sequence joins TRDV1 and TRDJ1; 7 bases fit TRDD3. Germline CDR1 TSWWSYY, CDR2 QGS. The V segment lost 5 bases and the J segment 0 bases; nucleotides outside the gene matches: 39. This CDR3 region has 26 residues. The CDR3 nucleotides are TGTGCTCTTGGGCCCCGCTACTACTGGGGACTCACTACCAGCTATACATTTCTTTCTTACACCGATAAACTCATCTTT. This encodes CALGPRYYWGLTTSYTFLSYTDKLIF.

For this clone: The likely explanation is a read error, given a far larger clone one base away. Other DNA sequences of this sample code for an identical CDR3. The chain has TRDV2 and TRDJ1; 9 nucleotides align to TRDD3. Trimming took 0 bases from V and 0 from J; bases not matched to a gene: 19. Germline V gene lookup returns CDR1 GEAIGNYY and CDR2 EKD. There are 21 residues in the CDR3. CDR3 sequence: CACDTVQKSLGDETYTDKLIF. Written as DNA, the CDR3 is TGTGCCTGTGACACCGTTCAAAAAAGTCTGGGGGATGAAACATACACCGATAAACTCATCTTT.